Judged by abundance, the clone carrying this T cell receptor beta chain is medium-sized. Its antigen remains unknown. These data are taken from a study of immune evolution from preneoplasia to lung adenocarcinoma. Findings and caveats of the study: KRAS-mutant nodules had the highest T cell clonality. Normal lung had highest clonality; later lesions appeared denser, more diverse.

After pathologic assessment, macro-dissection selected premalignant or tumor cells for extraction. V was cut by 7 bases and J by 5 bases, with 9 bases left in between. The CDR3 sequence is 11 residues long. Germline loops: CDR1 MNHNS, CDR2 SASEGT. Measured with immunoSEQ multiplex PCR; TCRdb has only the in-frame clones, and not every one. The sample consists of roughly 6,000 clones, about 80% of them appearing once. This sequence originates from a person between 60 and 80 years old with lung adenocarcinoma. Source material: FFPE minimally invasive lung adenocarcinoma tissue. The chain recombines TRBV6-1 with TRBJ2-7, with a tentative D call TRBD2 (5 bases). The CDR3 DNA sequence: TGTGCCAGCACCCCGAGGGACGAGCAGTACTTC. Its translation is CASTPRDEQYF.